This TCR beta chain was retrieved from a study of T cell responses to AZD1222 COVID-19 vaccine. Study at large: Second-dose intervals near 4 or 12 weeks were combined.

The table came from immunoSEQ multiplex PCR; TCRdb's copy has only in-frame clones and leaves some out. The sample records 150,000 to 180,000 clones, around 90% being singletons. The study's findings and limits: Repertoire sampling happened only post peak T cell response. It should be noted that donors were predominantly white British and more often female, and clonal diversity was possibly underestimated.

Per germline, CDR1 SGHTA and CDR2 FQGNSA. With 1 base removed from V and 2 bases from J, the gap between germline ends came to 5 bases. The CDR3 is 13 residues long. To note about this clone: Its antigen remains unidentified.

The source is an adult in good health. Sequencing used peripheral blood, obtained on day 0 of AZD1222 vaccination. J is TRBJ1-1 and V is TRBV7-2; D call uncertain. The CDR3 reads CASSLGANTEAFF. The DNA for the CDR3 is TGTGCCAGCAGCTTAGGTGCTAACACTGAAGCTTTCTTT.